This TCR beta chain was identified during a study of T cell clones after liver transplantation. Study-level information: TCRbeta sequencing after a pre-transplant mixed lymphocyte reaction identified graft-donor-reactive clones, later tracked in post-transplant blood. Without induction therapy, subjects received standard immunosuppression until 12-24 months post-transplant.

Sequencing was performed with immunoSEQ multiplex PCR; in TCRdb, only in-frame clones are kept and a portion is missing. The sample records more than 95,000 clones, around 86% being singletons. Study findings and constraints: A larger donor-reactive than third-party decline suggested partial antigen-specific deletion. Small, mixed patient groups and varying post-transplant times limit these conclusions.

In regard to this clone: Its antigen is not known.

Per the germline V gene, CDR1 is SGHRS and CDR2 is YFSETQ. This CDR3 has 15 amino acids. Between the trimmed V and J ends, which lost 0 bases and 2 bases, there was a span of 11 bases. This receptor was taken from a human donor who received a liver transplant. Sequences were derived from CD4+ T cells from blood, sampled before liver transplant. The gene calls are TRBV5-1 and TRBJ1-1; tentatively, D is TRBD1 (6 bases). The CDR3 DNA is TGCGCCAGCAGCTTGGAGGGGGGAAGCAACACTGAAGCTTTCTTT. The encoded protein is CASSLEGGSNTEAFF.